The TCR beta chain under discussion was sequenced for a study of cytomegalovirus exposure and HLA in healthy donors (dated by TCRdb to 2016 to 2017). General notes on the study: According to an earlier analysis of 450 to 650 of the donors, some 180 million T cells yielded roughly 100 million unique TCR beta sequences and approximately 280 Gb of sequence data. Approximately 300 gigabases of sequencing data and approximately 92 million unique TCR sequences made up an early release that covered around 640 HLA-typed donors. Among the roughly 430 genotyped donors, roughly 80% belonged to the genetic ancestry cluster associated with self-reported Caucasian donors. The aim of the study was to test whether cataloging public T cell receptors could identify signatures of past pathogen exposure. Using immunosequencing, the study profiled T cell repertoires from around 670 subjects and related those repertoires to cytomegalovirus serostatus. Besides the first cohort of under 700 subjects, a separate validation cohort made up of 120 different subjects was used. To predict cytomegalovirus infection status, the study combined high-throughput TCR immunosequencing, statistical association of individual TCRs with disease status, and machine learning. In a later analysis, previously published TCR beta repertoires from about 640 donors were re-analyzed and high-resolution HLA genotyping was added so that TCR occurrence patterns could be studied. Rather than using new phenotypic data, the later analysis identified candidate immune exposures from TCR beta sequences and from how often those sequences occurred across donors. To decide whether each TCR beta V gene segment behaved as functional or pseudogenic, an earlier analysis of fewer than 750 of the donors relied on high-throughput TCR beta sequencing. Alongside the repertoire data, information on donor age, sex, ethnicity and CMV serostatus was compiled. Genome-wide SNP genotypes for about 55% of the roughly 670 donors were used in a later genetic analysis, which treated that subset as a discovery cohort. Every repertoire in the discovery cohort had been generated on one and the same sequencing platform. HLA typing included class I and class II loci at four-digit resolution. The number of donors typed differed by locus, with roughly 620-630 for A, B, C, DRB1 and DQB1, more than 500 for DQA1, over 600 for DPA1, and approximately 470 for DPB1. Four or five DR-DQ haplotypes were handled as single units for association and clustering because linkage in the cohort was strong. Among under 450 genotyped donors of the cohort, an average of approximately 250,000 unique TCR beta nucleotide sequences were sequenced per donor, roughly 20% of them non-productive.

A remark on this clone: The antigen it recognizes is unknown. One base away there is no much larger clone; base qualities are not given.

Ends trimmed: V by 5 bases, J by 5 bases; bases unmatched to a gene: 9. The CDR3 sequence holds 16 residues, the cysteine and phenylalanine included. Here the CDR3 DNA is all that survives: 48 bases in frame from base 1. From a lookup of the germline V gene, CDR1 and CDR2 are SGHDN and FVKESK. Here is what the overall study found, with its caveats: For the cohort, immune exposure information was limited to CMV serostatus. In a later analysis, most CMV-associated TCR beta chains were found to appear HLA-restricted, with HLA associations seemingly driven largely by CMV exposure. The authors suggested that the approach could potentially be extended to other disease states and immunological phenotypes. Correlated functional status among segregating V segments might reflect linkage disequilibrium, but an unknown experimental factor could not be ruled out. A few of the identified cytomegalovirus-associated TCR beta chains were confirmed in vitro to be specific for cytomegalovirus antigens. About 15 rarely observed V segments, including chromosome 9 orphons, were excluded from the earlier analysis of approximately 500 of the donors because counts were too low. While some public TCRs were present in many individuals, most TCR sequences turned up only very rarely across donors. In a later analysis, HLA-associated TCR beta chains were found to be more clonally expanded and to have lower generation probabilities than equally common non-associated chains. In this cohort, only TCR beta chains were sequenced, and detectable features were limited by the absence of alpha or paired-chain data. In the study, around 150 TCR beta chains were listed as associated with cytomegalovirus. Assigning TCR associations to individual alleles was difficult when HLA alleles, especially DR and DQ, strongly co-occurred. A group of highly shared sequence variants was considered likely to be a technical artifact of the sequencing pipeline. Because some donors lacked HLA typing at each locus, the association tests relied only on the typed subset. Presence/absence analyses assumed roughly uniform sequencing depth across donors, an assumption that may not hold. Broadly in line with IMGT annotations, most TCR beta V segments showed up in productive rearrangements about 87% or about 30% of the time in an earlier analysis of around 550 of the donors. A later genetic analysis reported fewer N-insertions in productive TCRs among donors in an Asian-associated ancestry cluster than the approximately 670-donor mean. An association between a missense DCLRE1C variant and V-gene and J-gene trimming of TCR beta chains was found in a later genetic analysis and replicated in an independent cohort. Some IMGT-functional V segments, including TRBV6-2 and TRBV6-3, could not be told apart with the 87-base-pair reads, so those segments were excluded. Specific HLA alleles were associated with more than 15,000 TCR beta sequences at a false discovery rate of 0.05 in a later analysis. In a later analysis, TCR association rates were found to vary across HLA loci, with the most associated TCRs seen for DRB1 alleles and the fewest for HLA-C alleles. A later analysis reported that several top co-occurrence clusters appeared linked to parvovirus B19, influenza, CMV and Epstein-Barr virus. A further reported finding was that TCR beta sequences accurately predicted the HLA-A and HLA-B alleles for most subjects in the first cohort. Cytomegalovirus status was reported to be diagnosed by the classifier with high specificity and sensitivity in both the original and validation cohorts.

In total, about 650 healthy bone marrow donors made up the cohort. All cohort members were sampled while nominally healthy, although unrecorded immune exposures were likely present. The donor tested CMV seronegative and was one of the 352 seronegative cohort members. A peripheral blood sample was provided by each donor, and peripheral blood mononuclear cells were used for TCR beta sequencing. Genomic DNA extraction from the blood cell samples was performed with the Qiagen DNeasy Blood Extraction Kit. Library creation used the immunoSEQ multiplex PCR assay. For the multiplex PCR, a mixture combining 60 forward primers for TCR Vbeta segments and 13 reverse primers for TCR Jbeta segments was used. The CDR3 region of rearranged TCR beta genes was amplified from genomic DNA by a multiplex PCR assay. On the Illumina HiSeq System, the amplified TCR beta libraries were sequenced as 87-base-pair reads. The authors processed their data as follows. A later analysis tallied 70 million to 100 million unique TCR beta chains across the approximately 670 repertoires, and some 10 million of those chains were shared by two or more donors. Raw reads were error-corrected and collapsed into unique sequences with a nearest-neighbor algorithm that merged closely related sequences to remove PCR and sequencing errors. Alignment of CDR3 sequences to IMGT reference sequences was used to assign V, D and J gene segments. Each retained sequence needed at least a six-nucleotide match to both a V gene segment and a J gene segment. A rearrangement counted as productive if the CDR3 had no stop codons and remained in frame with V and J, and every other rearrangement counted as non-productive. CDR3 was defined by IMGT convention, running from the second conserved V-encoded cysteine to the conserved J-encoded phenylalanine. In an earlier analysis of around 640 of the donors, sequences lacking an unambiguous match to a single V gene segment were excluded. In an earlier analysis of about 590 of the donors, a V segment was called functional when productive rearrangements were above 56.7%, and segregating when the standard deviation between donors exceeded 5%. A statistical classification framework was built for diagnosing cytomegalovirus status from the catalog of TCR beta chain sequences. In a later analysis, TCR nucleotide sequences were compared against IMGT/GENE-DB human TR gene sequences so that V and J genes could be assigned. The TCRdist pipeline was used in a later analysis to assign CDR3 sequences and most-parsimonious VDJ recombination scenarios. In a later analysis, each TCR beta chain was defined by its CDR3 amino acid sequence together with its V-gene family, and reads lacking a unique V-gene family were excluded. In a later analysis, some 600 highly shared, low-generation-probability nucleotide sequences were removed to address suspected cross-contamination and a sequencing artifact. For each public chain, a later analysis derived a clonal expansion index from normalized ranks of inferred template counts within each repertoire. In a later analysis, generation probabilities were computed with a VDJ recombination model fitted to out-of-frame rearrangements, and the resulting probabilities were checked against IGoR. A later analysis scored TCR-TCR, TCR-HLA and TCR-CMV co-occurrence with hypergeometric tests, applying a repertoire-size bias correction to TCR pairs. False discovery rates were estimated in a later analysis by permuting HLA or CMV assignments 20 times. In a later analysis, co-occurring TCRs were grouped using DBSCAN, and TCRdist sequence similarity was added for clustering within HLA-allele-positive subsets. For co-occurrence clustering, repertoires with fewer than 30,000 or more than 120,000 public chains were excluded, along with roughly 5 repertoires with anomalous nucleotide sharing. In its TCRdb copy, this immuneACCESS table keeps in-frame sequences only and misses some clones. Where compared with another copy, unresolved V genes explain less than half of these, and the others have no known cause. For V, J and clone size, that table is used; D and trimming come from the DNA. The sample table lists more than 80,000 clones, 70% to 85% of them with a count of one. Together, the top ten hold 3.5% to 4% of the sample.

Recombination linked TRBV14 to TRBJ2-2; 9 middle bases align to TRBD1. The source of this sequence is a man aged 55-75 years in good health and CMV-seronegative. Source material: PBMCs. The CDR3: CASSKGQGRDTGELFF. The DNA is TGTGCCAGCAGCAAAGGACAGGGGCGAGATACCGGGGAGCTGTTTTTT.